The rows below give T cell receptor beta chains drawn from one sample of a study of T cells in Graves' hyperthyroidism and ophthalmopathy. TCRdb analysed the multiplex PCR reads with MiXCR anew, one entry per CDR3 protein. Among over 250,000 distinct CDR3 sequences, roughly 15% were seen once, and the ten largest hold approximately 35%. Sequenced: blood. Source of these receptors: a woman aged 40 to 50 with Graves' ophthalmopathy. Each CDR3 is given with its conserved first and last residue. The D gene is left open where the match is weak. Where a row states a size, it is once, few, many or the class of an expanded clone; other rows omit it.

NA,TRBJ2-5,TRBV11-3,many,TGTGCCAGCAGCTTAGGAGGCTTAAGACAGAGCCTCCAAGAGACCCAGTACTTC,CASSLGGLRQSLQETQYF
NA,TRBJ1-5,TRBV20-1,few,TGCAGTGCCCCCGTCGCGGGGGTTTGGTCCCAGCATTTT,CSAPVAGVWSQHF
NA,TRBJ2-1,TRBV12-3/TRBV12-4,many,TGTGCCAGCAGTTTGTTGGCGGGTAGCTACAATGAGCAGTTCTTC,CASSLLAGSYNEQFF
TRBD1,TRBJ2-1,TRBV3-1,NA,TGTGCCAGCAGCGGGACAGGGAATGAGCAGTTCTTC,CASSGTGNEQFF
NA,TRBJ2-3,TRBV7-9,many,TGTGCCAGCAGCTTAACGTCCGCTAGCACAGATACGCAGTATTTT,CASSLTSASTDTQYF
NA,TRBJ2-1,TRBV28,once,TGTGCCAGCACCCTTAGGGGGTACTACAATGAGCAGTTCTTC,CASTLRGYYNEQFF
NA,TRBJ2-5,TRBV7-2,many,TGTGCCAGCAGCTTTGACAGGTTGGCGACCCAGTACTTC,CASSFDRLATQYF
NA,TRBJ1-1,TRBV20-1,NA,TGCAGTGCTAGAGGACGTCAGTCAACTGAAGCTTTCTTT,CSARGRQSTEAFF
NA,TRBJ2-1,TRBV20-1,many,TGCAGTGCTAGCTGGGGGCGAAATGAGCAGTTCTTC,CSASWGRNEQFF
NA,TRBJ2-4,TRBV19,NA,TGTGCCAGTAGTATTTGGACTAGGGGGCTAGCGGATGGAGCCAAAAACATTCAGTACTTC,CASSIWTRGLADGAKNIQYF
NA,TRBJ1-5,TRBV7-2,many,TGTGCCAGCAGCTTAGCGTCGAGGGGTCAGCCCCAGCATTTT,CASSLASRGQPQHF
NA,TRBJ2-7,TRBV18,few,TGTGCCAGCTCAGCAGATCTAATCCAGGGGAGCGAGCAGTACTTC,CASSADLIQGSEQYF
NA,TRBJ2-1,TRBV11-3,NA,TGTGCCAGCAGCTTAAACCCCCCCAGGGGCTATTACAATGAGCAGTTCTTC,CASSLNPPRGYYNEQFF
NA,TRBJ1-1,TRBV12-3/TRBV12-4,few,TGTGCCAGCACCCCATTAGCCGGGCCAAACGGCGATGAAGCTTTCTTT,CASTPLAGPNGDEAFF
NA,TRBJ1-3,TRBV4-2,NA,TGTGCCAGCAGCCAGAGGGCAACTAGCTCTGGAAACACCATATATTTT,CASSQRATSSGNTIYF
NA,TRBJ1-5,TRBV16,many,TGTGCCAGCAGCCAATGGGGGGCCGATCAGCCCCAGCATTTT,CASSQWGADQPQHF
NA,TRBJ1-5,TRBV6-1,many,TGTGCCAGCATGGGTTTTGCCGGTCAGCCCCAGCATTTT,CASMGFAGQPQHF
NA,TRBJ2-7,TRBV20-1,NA,TGCAGTGCCCCCCCTAATAGCGGCAGCTACGAGCAGTACTTC,CSAPPNSGSYEQYF
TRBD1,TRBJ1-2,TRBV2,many,TGTGCCAGCAGTTCCGGGACAGGGAAAGGAGGCGGCTACACCTTC,CASSSGTGKGGGYTF
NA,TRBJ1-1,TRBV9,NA,TGTGCCAGCAGCCCCAGTGGGGTTCAGATTTTCGACACTGAAGCTTTCTTT,CASSPSGVQIFDTEAFF
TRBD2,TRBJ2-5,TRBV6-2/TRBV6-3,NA,TGTGCCAGCAGTTTTCGACTAGCGGAGACCCAGTACTTC,CASSFRLAETQYF
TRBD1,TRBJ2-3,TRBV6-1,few,TGTGCCAGCAGGTTGGCCCCCCAAGGGGGCCGGACAGATACGCAGTATTTT,CASRLAPQGGRTDTQYF
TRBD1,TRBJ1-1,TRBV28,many,TGTGCCAGCAGTCCCCTACCCCTTAGGGGGCGAAAAATCACTGAAGCTTTCTTT,CASSPLPLRGRKITEAFF
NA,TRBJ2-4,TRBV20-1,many,TGCAGTGCTAGGGACTCTACCACGGACATTCAGTACTTC,CSARDSTTDIQYF
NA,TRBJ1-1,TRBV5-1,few,TGCGCCAGCAGCTTGGACAATTCCGGAACAGGCTCCAAAGCTTTCTTT,CASSLDNSGTGSKAFF
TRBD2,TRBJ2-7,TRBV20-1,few,TGCAGTGCTAGCGGTGACACTAGCGGTTACTACGAGCAGTACTTC,CSASGDTSGYYEQYF
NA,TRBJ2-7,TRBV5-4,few,TGTGCCAGCAGCCGGCCGGGGCCGAGCCCCTACGAGCAGTACTTC,CASSRPGPSPYEQYF
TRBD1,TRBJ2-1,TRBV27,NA,TGTGCCAGCCGTAAGGCGACCGGGACAGTGATAGGTGAGCAGTTCTTC,CASRKATGTVIGEQFF
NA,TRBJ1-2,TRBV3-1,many,TGTGCCAGCAGCCAACGGGGAGCGGACTCCGGGAATGGCTACACCTTC,CASSQRGADSGNGYTF
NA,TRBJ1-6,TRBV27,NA,TGTGCCAGCAGCCGTAGGTGGGACGTTGGGTTGTCGGGTTCACCCCTCCACTTT,CASSRRWDVGLSGSPLHF
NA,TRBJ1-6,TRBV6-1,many,TGTGCCAGCAGTCCCTTGGGGAGACAATCACCCCTCCACTTT,CASSPLGRQSPLHF
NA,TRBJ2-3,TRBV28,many,TGTGCCAGCAGTACCGGACAGCCAGATACGCAGTATTTT,CASSTGQPDTQYF
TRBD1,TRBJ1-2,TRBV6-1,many,TGTGCCAGCGGGACAGGCCGATCCGGCTACACCTTC,CASGTGRSGYTF
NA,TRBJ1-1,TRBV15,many,TGTGCCACCAGCAGAGACCGGGTGGTGAACACTGAAGCTTTCTTT,CATSRDRVVNTEAFF
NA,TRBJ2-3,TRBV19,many,TGTGCCAGTAGTTCTCGGGGGGCGAGGTTCGCGGGCGCAGATACGCAGTATTTT,CASSSRGARFAGADTQYF
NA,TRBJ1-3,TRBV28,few,TGTGCCAGCAGTTTATCTACCAGGAGCTCTGGAAACACCATATATTTT,CASSLSTRSSGNTIYF
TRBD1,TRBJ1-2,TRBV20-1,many,TGCAGTGCTGGAAGGCAGGGGGCGGCCTATGGCTACACCTTC,CSAGRQGAAYGYTF
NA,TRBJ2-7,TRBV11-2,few,TGTGCCAGCAGCCCTCGCGGAAGGAATGCCTACGAGCAGTACTTC,CASSPRGRNAYEQYF
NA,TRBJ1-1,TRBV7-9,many,TGTGCCAGCAGCTTAGCGGGAACCCTCATGAACACTGAAGCTTTCTTT,CASSLAGTLMNTEAFF
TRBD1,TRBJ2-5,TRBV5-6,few,TGTGCCAGCAGCTTGGCCCGACGGGACAGGGAAGCCAGGGACTTC,CASSLARRDREARDF
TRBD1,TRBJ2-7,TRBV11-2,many,TGTGCCAGCAGCCCCAGGGACAGGACCTACGAGCAGTACTTC,CASSPRDRTYEQYF
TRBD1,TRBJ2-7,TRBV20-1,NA,TGCTCAGTCCGACCTGGGACAGACTCCTACGAGCAGTACTTC,CSVRPGTDSYEQYF
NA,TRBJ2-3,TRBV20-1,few,TGCAGTGCCTTTGAGTTTCTAGACACAGATACGCAGTATTTT,CSAFEFLDTDTQYF
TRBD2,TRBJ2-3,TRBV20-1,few,TGCAGTGCTAGTAGCGGGAGAGCCCCGTTGGATACGCAGTATTTT,CSASSGRAPLDTQYF
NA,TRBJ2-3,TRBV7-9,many,TGTGCCAGCAGCTTTGCGACAGGAGGGGCAGATACGCAGTATTTT,CASSFATGGADTQYF
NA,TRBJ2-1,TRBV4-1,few,TGCGCCAGCAGCCAAGATAGGGCGGGTTACAATGAGCAGTTCTTC,CASSQDRAGYNEQFF
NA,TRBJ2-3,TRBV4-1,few,TGCGCCAGCAGAGTGGGGGTTGGTGATACGCAGTATTTT,CASRVGVGDTQYF
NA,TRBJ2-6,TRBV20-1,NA,TGCAGTGCTAGCGGGGACTTTGCTGGGGCCAACGCCCTGACTTTC,CSASGDFAGANALTF
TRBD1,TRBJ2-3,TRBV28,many,TGTGTGACGGGACAGCCGATCACAGATACGCAGTATTTT,CVTGQPITDTQYF
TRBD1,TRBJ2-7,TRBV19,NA,TGTGCCAGTAGTAGGGGGACAGGCTACGAGCAGTACTTC,CASSRGTGYEQYF
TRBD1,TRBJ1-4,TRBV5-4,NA,TGTGCCAGCAGCAATTGGGACAGCGCTGCAACTAATGAAAAACTGTTTTTT,CASSNWDSAATNEKLFF
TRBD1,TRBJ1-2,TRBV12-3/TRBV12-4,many,TGTGCCAGCAGTCCGCGTCAGGGACAGGGGGCGAACAATGGCTACACCTTC,CASSPRQGQGANNGYTF